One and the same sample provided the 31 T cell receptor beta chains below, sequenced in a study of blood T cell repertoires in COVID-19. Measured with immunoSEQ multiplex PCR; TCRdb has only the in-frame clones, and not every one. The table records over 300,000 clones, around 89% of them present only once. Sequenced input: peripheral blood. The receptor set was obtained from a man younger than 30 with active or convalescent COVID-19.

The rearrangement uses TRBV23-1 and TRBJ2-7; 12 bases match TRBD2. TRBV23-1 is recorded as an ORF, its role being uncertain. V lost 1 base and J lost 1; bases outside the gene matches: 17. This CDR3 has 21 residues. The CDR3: CASSQYSPGTSGRAFSYEQYF. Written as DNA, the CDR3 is TGCGCCAGCAGTCAATATTCCCCCGGGACTAGCGGGCGAGCCTTTTCCTACGAGCAGTACTTC.

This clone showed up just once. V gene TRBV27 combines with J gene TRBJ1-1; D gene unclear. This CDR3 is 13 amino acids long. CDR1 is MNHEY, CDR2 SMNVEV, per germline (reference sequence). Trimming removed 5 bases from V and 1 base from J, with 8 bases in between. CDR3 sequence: CASSQAANTEAFF. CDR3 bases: TGTGCCAGCAGTCAGGCCGCGAACACTGAAGCTTTCTTT.

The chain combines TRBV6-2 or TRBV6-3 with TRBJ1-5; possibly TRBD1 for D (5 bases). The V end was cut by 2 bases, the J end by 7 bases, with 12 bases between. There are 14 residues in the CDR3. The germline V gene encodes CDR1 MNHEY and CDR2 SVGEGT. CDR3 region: CASSYVEGWQPQHF. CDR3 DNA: TGTGCCAGCAGTTACGTGGAGGGGTGGCAGCCCCAGCATTTT.

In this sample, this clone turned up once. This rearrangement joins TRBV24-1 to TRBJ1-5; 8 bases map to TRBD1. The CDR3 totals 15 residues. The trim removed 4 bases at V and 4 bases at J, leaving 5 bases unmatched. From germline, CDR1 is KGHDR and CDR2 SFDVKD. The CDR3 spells CATSDPGQGNQPQHF. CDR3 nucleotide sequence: TGTGCCACCAGTGACCCCGGACAGGGTAATCAGCCCCAGCATTTT.

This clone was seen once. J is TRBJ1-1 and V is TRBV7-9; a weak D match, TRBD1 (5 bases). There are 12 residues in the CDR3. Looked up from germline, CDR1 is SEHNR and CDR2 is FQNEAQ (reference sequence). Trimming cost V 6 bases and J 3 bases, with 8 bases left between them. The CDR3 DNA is TGTGCCAGCAGGATAGGGGACACTGAAGCTTTCTTT. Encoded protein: CASRIGDTEAFF. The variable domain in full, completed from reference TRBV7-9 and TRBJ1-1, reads DTGVSQNPRHKITKRGQNVTFRCDPISEHNRLYWYRQTLGQGPEFLTYFQNEAQLEKSRLLSDRFSAERPKGSFSTLEIQRTEQGDSAMYLCASRIGDTEAFFGQGTRLTVV.

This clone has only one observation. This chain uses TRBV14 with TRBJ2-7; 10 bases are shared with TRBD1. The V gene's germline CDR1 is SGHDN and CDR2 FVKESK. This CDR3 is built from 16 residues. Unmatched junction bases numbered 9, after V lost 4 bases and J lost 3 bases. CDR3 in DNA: TGTGCCAGCAGCCTTGGATCCGGGACAGGGGACTACGAGCAGTACTTC. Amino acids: CASSLGSGTGDYEQYF.

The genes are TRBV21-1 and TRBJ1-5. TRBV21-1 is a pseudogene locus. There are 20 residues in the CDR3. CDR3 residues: CASSKVKTRPGGWGNQPQHF. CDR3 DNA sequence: TGTGCCAGCAGCAAAGTCAAAACCAGGCCGGGAGGTTGGGGCAATCAGCCCCAGCATTTT.

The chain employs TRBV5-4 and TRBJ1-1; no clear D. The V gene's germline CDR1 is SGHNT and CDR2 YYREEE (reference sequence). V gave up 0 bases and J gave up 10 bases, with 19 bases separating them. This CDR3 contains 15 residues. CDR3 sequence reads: CASSLGPGIDGRAFF. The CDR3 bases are TGTGCCAGCAGCTTGGGGCCGGGGATCGATGGTAGAGCTTTCTTT.

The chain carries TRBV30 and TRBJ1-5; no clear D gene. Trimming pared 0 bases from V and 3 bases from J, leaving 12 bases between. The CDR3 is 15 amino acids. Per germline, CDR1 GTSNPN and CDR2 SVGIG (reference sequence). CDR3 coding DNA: TGTGCCTGGAGTGTACAGACACCGGACAATCAGCCCCAGCATTTT. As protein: CAWSVQTPDNQPQHF.

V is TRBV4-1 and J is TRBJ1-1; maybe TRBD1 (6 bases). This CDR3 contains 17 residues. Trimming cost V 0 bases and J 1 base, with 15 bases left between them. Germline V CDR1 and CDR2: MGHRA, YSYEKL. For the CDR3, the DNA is TGCGCCAGCAGCCAAGATCCCCTTTGGGACACGAACACTGAAGCTTTCTTT. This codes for CASSQDPLWDTNTEAFF.

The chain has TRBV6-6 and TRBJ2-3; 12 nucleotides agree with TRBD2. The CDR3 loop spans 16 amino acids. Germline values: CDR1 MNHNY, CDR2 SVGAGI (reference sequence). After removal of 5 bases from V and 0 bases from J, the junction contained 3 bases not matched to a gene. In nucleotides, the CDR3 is TGTGCCAGCAGTCGAGGGACTAGCGGGAGCACAGATACGCAGTATTTT. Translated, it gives CASSRGTSGSTDTQYF.

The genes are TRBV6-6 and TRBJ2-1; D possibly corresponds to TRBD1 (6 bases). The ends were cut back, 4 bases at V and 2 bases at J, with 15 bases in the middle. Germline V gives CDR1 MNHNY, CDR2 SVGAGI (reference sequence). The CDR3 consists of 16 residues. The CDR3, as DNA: TGTGCCAGCAGTTCCAAACAGGGAAGCACCTACAATGAGCAGTTCTTC. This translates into CASSSKQGSTYNEQFF.

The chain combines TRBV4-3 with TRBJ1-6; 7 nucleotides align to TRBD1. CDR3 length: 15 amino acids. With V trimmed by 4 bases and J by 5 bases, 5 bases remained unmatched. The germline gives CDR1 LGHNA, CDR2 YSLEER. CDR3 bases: TGCGCCAGCAGCCCGTCCGGGACAGATAATTCACCCCTCCACTTT. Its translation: CASSPSGTDNSPLHF.

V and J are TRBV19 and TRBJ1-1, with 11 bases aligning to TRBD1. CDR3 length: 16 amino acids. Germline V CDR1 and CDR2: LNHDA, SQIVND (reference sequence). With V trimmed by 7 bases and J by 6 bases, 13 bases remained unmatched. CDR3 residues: CASTTLGGQGAAEAFF. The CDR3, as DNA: TGTGCCAGTACCACTCTAGGCGGACAGGGGGCCGCTGAAGCTTTCTTT.

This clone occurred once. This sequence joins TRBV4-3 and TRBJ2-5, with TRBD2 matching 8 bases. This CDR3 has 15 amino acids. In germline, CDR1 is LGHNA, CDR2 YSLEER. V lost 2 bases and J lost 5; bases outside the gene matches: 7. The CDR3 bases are TGCGCCAGCAGCCAATGGGTAGCGGGGTTGGAGACCCAGTACTTC. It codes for CASSQWVAGLETQYF.

CDR3 DNA: TGTGCCAGCAGCACGGGACTAGCGGGAGCCTCCAATGAGCAGTTCTTC. As protein: CASSTGLAGASNEQFF. This chain joins TRBV28 and TRBJ2-1, with 14 bases identical to TRBD2. With 6 bases clipped from V and 6 bases from J, the junction kept 7 bases outside the gene matches. CDR1 and CDR2 from the germline V gene are MDHEN and SYDVKM. The CDR3 contains 16 residues.

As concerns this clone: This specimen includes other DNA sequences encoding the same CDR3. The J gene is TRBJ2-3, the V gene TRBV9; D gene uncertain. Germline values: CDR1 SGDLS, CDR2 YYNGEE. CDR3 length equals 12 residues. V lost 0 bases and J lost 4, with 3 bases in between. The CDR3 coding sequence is TGTGCCAGCAGCGTAGCGGCAGATACGCAGTATTTT. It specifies CASSVAADTQYF.

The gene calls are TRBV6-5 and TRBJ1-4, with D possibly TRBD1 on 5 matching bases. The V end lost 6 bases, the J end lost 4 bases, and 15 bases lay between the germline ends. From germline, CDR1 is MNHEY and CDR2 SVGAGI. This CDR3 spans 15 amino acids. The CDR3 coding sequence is TGTGCCAGCAGGGCGGCCAGGGCACATAATGAAAAACTGTTTTTT. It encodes CASRAARAHNEKLFF.

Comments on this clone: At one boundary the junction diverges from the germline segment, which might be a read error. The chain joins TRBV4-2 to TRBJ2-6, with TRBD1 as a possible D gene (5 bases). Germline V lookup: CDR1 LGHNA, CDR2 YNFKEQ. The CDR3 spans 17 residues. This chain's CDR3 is CASSQVGSISGANVLTF. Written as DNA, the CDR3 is TGTGCCAGCAGCCAAGTCGGGTCTATCTCTGGGGCCAACGTGCTGACTTTC.

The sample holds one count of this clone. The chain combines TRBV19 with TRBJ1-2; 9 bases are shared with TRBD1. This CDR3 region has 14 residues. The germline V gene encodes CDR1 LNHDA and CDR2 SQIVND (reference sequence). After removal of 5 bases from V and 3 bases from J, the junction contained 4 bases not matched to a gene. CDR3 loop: CASSVGDRDYGYTF. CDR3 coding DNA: TGTGCCAGTAGTGTAGGGGACAGGGACTATGGCTACACCTTC.

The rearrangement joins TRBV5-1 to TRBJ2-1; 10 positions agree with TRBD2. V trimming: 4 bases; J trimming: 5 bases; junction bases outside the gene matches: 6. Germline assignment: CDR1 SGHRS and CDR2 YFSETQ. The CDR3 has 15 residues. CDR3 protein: CASSAGTSADNEQFF. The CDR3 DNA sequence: TGCGCCAGCAGCGCCGGGACTAGCGCTGACAATGAGCAGTTCTTC.

CDR3 residues: CASSLGWDRDTEKLFF. The CDR3 DNA is TGCGCCAGCAGCTTGGGTTGGGACAGGGATACCGAAAAACTGTTTTTT. The V and J genes are TRBV5-1 and TRBJ1-4, with 9 bases lining up with TRBD1. Germline assignment: CDR1 SGHRS and CDR2 YFSETQ. This CDR3 is 16 amino acids long. Trimming removed 0 bases from V and 8 bases from J; junction bases left unmatched: 8.

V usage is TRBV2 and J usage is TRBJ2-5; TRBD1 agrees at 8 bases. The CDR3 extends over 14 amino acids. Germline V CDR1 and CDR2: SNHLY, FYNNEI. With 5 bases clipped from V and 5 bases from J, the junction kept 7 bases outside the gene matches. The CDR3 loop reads CASSYRGMGETQYF. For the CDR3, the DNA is TGTGCCAGCAGTTACAGGGGGATGGGGGAGACCCAGTACTTC.

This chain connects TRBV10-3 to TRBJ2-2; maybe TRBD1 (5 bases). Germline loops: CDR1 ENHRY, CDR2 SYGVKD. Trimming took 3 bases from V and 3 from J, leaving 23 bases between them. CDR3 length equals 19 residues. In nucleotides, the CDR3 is TGTGCCATCAGTGACAGGTGGTTGCTGGTTGGGGCGGACACCGGGGAGCTGTTTTTT. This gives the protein CAISDRWLLVGADTGELFF.

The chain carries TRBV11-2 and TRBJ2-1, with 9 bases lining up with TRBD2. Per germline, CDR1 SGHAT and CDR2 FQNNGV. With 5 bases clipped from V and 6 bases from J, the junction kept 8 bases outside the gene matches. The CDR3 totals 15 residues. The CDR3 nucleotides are TGTGCCAGCAGCCCCCGGGTAGCGGGGGTCAATGAGCAGTTCTTC. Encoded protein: CASSPRVAGVNEQFF.

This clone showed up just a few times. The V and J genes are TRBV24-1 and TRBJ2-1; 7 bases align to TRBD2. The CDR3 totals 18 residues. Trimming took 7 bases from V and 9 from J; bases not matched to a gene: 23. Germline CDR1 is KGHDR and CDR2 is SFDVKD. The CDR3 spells CATSGGIGGSFYRGEQFF. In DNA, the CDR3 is TGTGCCACCAGCGGGGGGATCGGGGGTAGCTTTTATCGCGGTGAGCAGTTCTTC.

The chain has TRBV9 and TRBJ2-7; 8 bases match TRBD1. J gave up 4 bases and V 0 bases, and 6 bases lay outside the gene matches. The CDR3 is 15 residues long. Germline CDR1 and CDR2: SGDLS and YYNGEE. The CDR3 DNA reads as TGTGCCAGCAGCGTAGGTCCGGACAGGGTGTACGAGCAGTACTTC. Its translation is CASSVGPDRVYEQYF. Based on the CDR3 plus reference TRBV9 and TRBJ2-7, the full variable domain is DSGVTQTPKHLITATGQRVTLRCSPRSGDLSVYWYQQSLDQGLQFLIQYYNGEERAKGNILERFSAQQFPDLHSELNLSSLELGDSALYFCASSVGPDRVYEQYFGPGTRLTVT.

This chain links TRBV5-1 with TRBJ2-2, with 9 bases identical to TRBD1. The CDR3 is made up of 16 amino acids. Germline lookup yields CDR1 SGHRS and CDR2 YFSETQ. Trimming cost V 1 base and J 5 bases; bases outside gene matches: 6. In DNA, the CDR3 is TGCGCCAGCAGCTTGTCCGGGACAGGGCGTACCGGGGAGCTGTTTTTT. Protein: CASSLSGTGRTGELFF.

In nucleotides, the CDR3 is TGTGCCAGCAGTTCGGGCCCGGGGACAGACCCTAAGTCAACCAAAAACATTCAGTACTTC. This codes for CASSSGPGTDPKSTKNIQYF. The chain links TRBV6-2 or TRBV6-3 to TRBJ2-4, with 7 bases identical to TRBD1. Per the germline V gene, CDR1 is MNHEY and CDR2 is SVGEGT. CDR3 length equals 20 residues. J gave up 2 bases and V 4 bases, and 20 bases lay outside the gene matches.

The CDR3 bases are TGTGCCGGATCGAGGATCGGGGGAACTGAAGCTTTCTTT. Protein: CAGSRIGGTEAFF. The chain combines TRBV6-5 with TRBJ1-1, with D possibly TRBD1 on 5 matching bases. Trimming shortened V by 11 bases and J by 5 bases, and 18 bases separated the two germline ends. CDR3 length: 13 residues. Germline CDR1 and CDR2: MNHEY and SVGAGI.

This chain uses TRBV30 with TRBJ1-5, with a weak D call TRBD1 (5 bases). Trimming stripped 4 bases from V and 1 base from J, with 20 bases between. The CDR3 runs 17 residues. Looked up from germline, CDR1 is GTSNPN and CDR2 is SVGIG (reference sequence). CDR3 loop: CAWMRDAQGPSNQPQHF. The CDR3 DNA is TGTGCCTGGATGCGGGACGCTCAGGGACCGAGCAATCAGCCCCAGCATTTT.